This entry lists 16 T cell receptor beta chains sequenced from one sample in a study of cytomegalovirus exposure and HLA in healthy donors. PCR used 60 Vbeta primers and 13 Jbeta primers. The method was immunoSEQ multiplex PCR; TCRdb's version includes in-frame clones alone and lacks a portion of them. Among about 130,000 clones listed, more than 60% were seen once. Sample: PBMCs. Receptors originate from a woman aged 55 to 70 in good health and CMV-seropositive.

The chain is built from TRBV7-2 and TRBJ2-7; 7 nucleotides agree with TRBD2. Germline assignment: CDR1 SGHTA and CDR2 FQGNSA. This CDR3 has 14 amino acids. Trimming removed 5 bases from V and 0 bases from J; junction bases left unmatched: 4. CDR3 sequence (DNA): TGTGCCAGCAGCCCCTGGACTAGCTCCTACGAGCAGTACTTC. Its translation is CASSPWTSSYEQYF. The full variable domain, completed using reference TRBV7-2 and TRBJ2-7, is GAGVSQSPSNKVTEKGKDVELRCDPISGHTALYWYRQSLGQGLEFLIYFQGNSAPDKSGLPSDRFSAERTGGSVSTLTIQRTQQEDSAVYLCASSPWTSSYEQYFGPGTRLTVT.

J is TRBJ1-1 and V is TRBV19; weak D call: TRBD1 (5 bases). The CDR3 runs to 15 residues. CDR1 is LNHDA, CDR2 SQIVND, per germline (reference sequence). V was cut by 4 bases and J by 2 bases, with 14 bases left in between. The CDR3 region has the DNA TGTGCCAGTAGTAAGGGGAAAGGAAGAAACACTGAAGCTTTCTTT. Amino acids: CASSKGKGRNTEAFF.

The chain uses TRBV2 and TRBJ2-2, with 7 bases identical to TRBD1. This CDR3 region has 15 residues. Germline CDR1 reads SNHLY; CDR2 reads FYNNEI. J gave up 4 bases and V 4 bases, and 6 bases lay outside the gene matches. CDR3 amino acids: CASSGQGLSTGELFF. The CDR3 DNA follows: TGTGCCAGCAGTGGACAGGGTTTGAGCACCGGGGAGCTGTTTTTT.

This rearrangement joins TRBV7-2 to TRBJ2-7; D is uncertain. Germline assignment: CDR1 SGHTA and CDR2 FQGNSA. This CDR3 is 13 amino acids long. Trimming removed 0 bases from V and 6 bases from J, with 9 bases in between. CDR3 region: CASSLAAAREQYF. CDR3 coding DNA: TGTGCCAGCAGCTTAGCGGCGGCGCGCGAGCAGTACTTC.

The CDR3 DNA sequence: TGTGCCAGCAGCTCCTTTGAAAAACTGTTTTTT. It translates to CASSSFEKLFF. The V and J genes are TRBV7-2 and TRBJ1-4; unclear D gene. The CDR3 runs to 11 residues. Germline assignment: CDR1 SGHTA and CDR2 FQGNSA. Trimming removed 4 bases at V and 7 bases at J, with 4 bases between.

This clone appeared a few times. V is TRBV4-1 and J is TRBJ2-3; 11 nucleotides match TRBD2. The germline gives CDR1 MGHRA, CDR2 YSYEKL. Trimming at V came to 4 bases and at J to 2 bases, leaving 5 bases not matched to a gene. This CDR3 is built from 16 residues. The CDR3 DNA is TGCGCCAGCAGCCGCGCACTAGCGGGGGCCACAGATACGCAGTATTTT. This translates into CASSRALAGATDTQYF.

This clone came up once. CDR3 region: CASSYTGQSGGNTIYF. The CDR3 DNA reads as TGTGCCAGCAGTTACACAGGACAGTCTGGGGGAAACACCATATATTTT. The gene calls are TRBV6-5 and TRBJ1-3, with D maybe TRBD1 (6 bases). Germline V lookup: CDR1 MNHEY, CDR2 SVGAGI. The length of the CDR3 is 16 residues. Trimming stripped 2 bases from V and 4 bases from J, with 15 bases between.

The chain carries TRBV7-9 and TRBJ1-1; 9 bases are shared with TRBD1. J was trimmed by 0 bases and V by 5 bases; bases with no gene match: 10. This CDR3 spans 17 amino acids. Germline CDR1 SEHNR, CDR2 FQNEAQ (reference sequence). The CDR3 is CASSRPGTGPMNTEAFF. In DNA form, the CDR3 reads TGTGCCAGCAGCCGACCCGGGACAGGGCCGATGAACACTGAAGCTTTCTTT.

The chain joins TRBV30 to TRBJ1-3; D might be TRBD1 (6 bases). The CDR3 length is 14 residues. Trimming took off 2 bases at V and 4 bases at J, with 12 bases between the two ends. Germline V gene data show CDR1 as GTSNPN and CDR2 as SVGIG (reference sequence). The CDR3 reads CAWSLRGGGNTIYF. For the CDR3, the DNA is TGTGCCTGGAGTTTACGGGGGGGCGGAAACACCATATATTTT. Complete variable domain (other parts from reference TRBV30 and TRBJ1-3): SQTIHQWPATLVQPVGSPLSLECTVEGTSNPNLYWYRQAAGRGLQLLFYSVGIGQISSEVPQNLSASRPQDRQFILSSKKLLLSDSGFYLCAWSLRGGGNTIYFGEGSWLTVV.

The CDR3 coding sequence is TGTGCCAGCCGGCAGGGGGCATTGGACCAAGAGACCCAGTACTTC. Its protein product is CASRQGALDQETQYF. V is TRBV6-5 and J is TRBJ2-5; 8 positions agree with TRBD1. Per the germline V gene, CDR1 is MNHEY and CDR2 is SVGAGI. V lost 8 bases, J lost 0 bases, and 8 bases stayed unmatched. The CDR3 loop spans 15 amino acids.

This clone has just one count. CDR3: CASSLDGGNQPQHF. The CDR3 nucleotides read TGTGCCAGCAGCTTAGATGGAGGGAATCAGCCCCAGCATTTT. The rearrangement joins TRBV11-2 to TRBJ1-5; the D is unclear. Trimming took 0 bases from V and 4 from J, leaving 7 bases between them. This CDR3 has 14 amino acids. Germline values: CDR1 SGHAT, CDR2 FQNNGV.

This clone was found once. The CDR3 loop is CASSLRAAGDTIYF. CDR3 DNA: TGTGCCAGCAGCCTCAGGGCGGCAGGGGACACCATATATTTT. The chain is built from TRBV7-9 and TRBJ1-3; D perhaps matches TRBD1 (6 bases). Between the trimmed V and J ends, which lost 5 bases and 8 bases, there was a span of 16 bases. The CDR3 consists of 14 residues. CDR1 SEHNR and CDR2 FQNEAQ come from the germline V gene (reference sequence).

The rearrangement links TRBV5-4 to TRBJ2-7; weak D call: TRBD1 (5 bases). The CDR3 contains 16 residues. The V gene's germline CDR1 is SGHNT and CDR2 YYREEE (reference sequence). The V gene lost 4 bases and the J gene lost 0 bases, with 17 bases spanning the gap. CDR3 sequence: CASSLFQGQYSYEQYF. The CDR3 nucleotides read TGTGCCAGCAGCCTATTCCAGGGTCAATACTCCTACGAGCAGTACTTC.

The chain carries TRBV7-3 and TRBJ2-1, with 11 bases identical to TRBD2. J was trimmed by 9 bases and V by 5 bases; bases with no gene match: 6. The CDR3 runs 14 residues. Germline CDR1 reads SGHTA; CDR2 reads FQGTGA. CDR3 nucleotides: TGTGCCAGCAGCCCTACTAGCGGGAGTACTGAGCAGTTCTTC. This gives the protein CASSPTSGSTEQFF.

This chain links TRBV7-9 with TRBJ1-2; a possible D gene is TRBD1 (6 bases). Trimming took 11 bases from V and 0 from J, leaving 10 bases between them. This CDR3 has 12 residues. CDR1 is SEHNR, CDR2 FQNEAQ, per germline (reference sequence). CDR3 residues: CAAGGPNYGYTF. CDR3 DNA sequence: TGTGCCGCGGGGGGCCCTAACTATGGCTACACCTTC.

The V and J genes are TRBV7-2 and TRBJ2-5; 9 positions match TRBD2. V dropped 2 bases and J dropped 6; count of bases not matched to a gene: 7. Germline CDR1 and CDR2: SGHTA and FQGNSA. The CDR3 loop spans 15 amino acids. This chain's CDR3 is CASSLTASGVKTQYF. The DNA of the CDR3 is TGTGCCAGCAGCTTAACGGCTAGCGGGGTAAAGACCCAGTACTTC.